This T cell receptor (beta chain) emerged from a study of T-cell memory formation after mild COVID-19. TCRdb re-called the 5' RACE reads with MiXCR, one entry per CDR3 protein. The data show about 340,000 distinct CDR3 sequences, 15% to 20% seen once. Germline-derived CDR1 and CDR2 are MDHEN and SYDVKM. V lost 6 bases, J lost 11 bases, and 6 bases stayed unmatched. The length of the CDR3 is 11 residues. The sample taken for sequencing was PBMCs or a T cell subset sorted from them (not recorded which). The chain uses TRBV28 and TRBJ1-1; 7 positions agree with TRBD1. The receptor's source is a man younger than 30 who had mild COVID-19 (a few samples of this study predate the infection). Cell type and time point are not known. CDR3 sequence reads: CASRQGGRAFF. The CDR3 nucleotides read TGTGCCAGCAGGCAGGGGGGCAGGGCTTTCTTT. Filled out from reference TRBV28 and TRBJ1-1, the complete variable domain reads DVKVTQSSRYLVKRTGEKVFLECVQDMDHENMFWYRQDPGLGLRLIYFSYDVKMKEKGDIPEGYSVSREKKERFSLILESASTNQTSMYLCASRQGGRAFFGQGTRLTVV.